The TCR beta chain under discussion was sequenced for a study of blood T cell repertoires in COVID-19 (dated by TCRdb to the early 2020s). Background for the entire study: Samples covering the acute and convalescent phases of COVID-19 were provided by collaborators in the United States, Italy and Spain. The repertoires were released in a freely available public database intended as a resource for research on the immune response to SARS-CoV-2. The material from the prospective study consisted of cDNA or gDNA derived from T cells, B-cell-depleted T cells, or PBMCs. Sample metadata almost always included a de-identified subject ID, COVID-19 status, age in years and sex. Where available, HLA class I and class II types were obtained from metadata supplied by the sample provider rather than from assay-based typing. Subjects who had been exposed to COVID-19, were actively infected with it, or had recovered from it provided the deeply sampled blood TCRbeta repertoires that made up the dataset. Samples were obtained from the ongoing ImmuneRACE study (first 160 participants) and from over 1,000 subjects provided by 6 global collaborators.

In this sample, this clone turned up a few times. There is no known antigen for this receptor. No base quality information exists; no much larger clone differs at one position. The collaborating institutions used their own protocols to collect whole blood in K2EDTA tubes. For TCRbeta analysis, collaborator samples were shipped as frozen whole blood, as isolated PBMCs, or as DNA extracted from either sample type. Results the study describes overall, beyond this receptor: The amount of clinical and demographic metadata varied by source and participant and was provided uncurated.

The germline V gene gives CDR1 as MGHRA and CDR2 as YSYEKL. From cysteine to phenylalanine, the CDR3 is 14 amino acids long. The kept DNA is CDR3 alone, 42 bases in frame from the first base. The germline V and J ends show losses of 1 base and 6 bases respectively, and no gene match explains 5 bases of the junction. TCRbeta CDR3 regions were amplified from genomic DNA by means of the immunoSEQ Assay, a bias-controlled multiplex PCR. Concerning the study's data processing: Nucleated cell counts per sample were estimated from amplification of reference gene primers within the assay. Sequence reads were collapsed and filtered to measure the absolute abundance of every unique TCRbeta CDR3 rearrangement. For each sample, productive Simpson clonality was calculated by taking the square root of Simpson's diversity index across productive rearrangements. In its TCRdb copy, this immuneACCESS table keeps in-frame sequences only and misses some clones. Where compared with another copy, unresolved V genes explain less than half of these, and the others have no known cause. That table supplies the V and J calls and clone size; D and trimming were determined from the DNA. The sample table holds roughly 200,000 clones, of which approximately 82% were seen once. The ten largest clones capture under 15% of the sample.

This chain joins TRBV4-1 to TRBJ2-7, with 8 bases aligning to TRBD1. The sequencing input was peripheral blood. The TCR sequence derives from a human donor in a cohort sampled during active COVID-19. Read as DNA, the sequence is TGCGCCAGCAGCCAAGTACAGGGGGTCGGCGAGCAGTACTTC. Protein translation: CASSQVQGVGEQYF.